The clone carrying this T cell receptor beta chain has a count of ten or more. It was with a sample-barcoded 5' primer and a J-beta primer mix that a second PCR of roughly 7 to 12 cycles was run. TCRdb used MiXCR to reprocess the 5' RACE reads, holding one entry per CDR3 protein. This repertoire shows about 930,000 distinct CDR3 sequences, roughly 29% found once; its top ten account for approximately 10%. The data were taken from a study of blood T cells in healthy people across ages. The CDR3 extends over 13 amino acids. V was cut by 2 bases and J by 6 bases, with 11 bases left in between. Germline V gene data show CDR1 as MNHEY and CDR2 as SVGEGT. Separately, the same data were catalogued under a study of T cells of mothers and their children.

The TCR originated in a woman aged 40 to 50 in good health. The chain links TRBV6-2 or TRBV6-3 to TRBJ2-7, with D unresolved. Source material: blood. The CDR3 protein is CASSYPPTAEQYF. The CDR3 coding sequence is TGTGCCAGCAGTTACCCCCCTACGGCCGAGCAGTACTTC.